This TCR beta chain emerged from a study of blood T cell repertoires in COVID-19. Data came from immunoSEQ multiplex PCR; TCRdb stores just in-frame clones and leaves some out. The top ten hold just over 2.5% of the sample, which has about 170,000 clones, 70% to 90% seen once. V was pared by 3 bases and J by 3 bases, with 9 bases between. The germline V gene encodes CDR1 MNHNS and CDR2 SASEGT. This CDR3 contains 13 residues. This receptor was obtained from a woman of 80 years or more with COVID-19, enrolled during active disease. J is TRBJ2-7 and V is TRBV6-1; possibly TRBD2 for D (6 bases). The sequenced sample consisted of peripheral blood. The chain's CDR3 is CASSDRDFYEQYF. The CDR3 nucleotides are TGTGCCAGCAGTGACCGGGACTTCTACGAGCAGTACTTC.